This paragraph reports one TCR beta chain. This sample is drawn from a study of shared clonotypes between healthy human individuals. TCRdb keeps only in-frame clones here, not all; method: immunoSEQ multiplex PCR. The data show 2 million to 2.5 million clones, roughly 93% seen once. V lost 3 bases, J lost 4 bases, and 4 bases stayed unmatched. This CDR3 has 15 amino acids. Germline CDR1 and CDR2: LNHDA and SQIVND (reference sequence). V gene TRBV19 combines with J gene TRBJ2-3; 10 nucleotides align to TRBD2. The clonotype comes from a man aged 18 to 35 in good health. Some clones in this sample may be carry-over from other donors' samples. Sequenced input: naive CD4+ T cells from PBMCs. Subset: CD45RA+ positively selected. The CDR3 sequence is CASSIFLAGADTQYF. The CDR3, as DNA: TGTGCCAGTAGTATCTTCCTAGCGGGAGCAGATACGCAGTATTTT.